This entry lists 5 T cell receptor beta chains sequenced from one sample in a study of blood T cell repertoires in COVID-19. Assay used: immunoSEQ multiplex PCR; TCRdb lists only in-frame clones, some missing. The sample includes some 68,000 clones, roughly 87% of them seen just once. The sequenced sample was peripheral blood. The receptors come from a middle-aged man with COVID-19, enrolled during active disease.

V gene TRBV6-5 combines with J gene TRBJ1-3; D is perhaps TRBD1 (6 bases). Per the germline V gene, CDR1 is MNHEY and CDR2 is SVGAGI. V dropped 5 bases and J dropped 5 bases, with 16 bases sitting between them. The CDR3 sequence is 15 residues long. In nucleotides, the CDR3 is TGTGCCAGCAGTCTAACAGGGCTAGGTAGAAACACCATATATTTT. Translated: CASSLTGLGRNTIYF.

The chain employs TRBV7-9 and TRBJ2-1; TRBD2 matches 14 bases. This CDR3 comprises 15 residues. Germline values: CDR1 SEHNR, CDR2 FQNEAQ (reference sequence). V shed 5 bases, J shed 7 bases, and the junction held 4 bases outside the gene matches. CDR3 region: CASSMGLAGENEQFF. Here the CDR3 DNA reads TGTGCCAGCAGCATGGGACTAGCGGGAGAAAATGAGCAGTTCTTC.

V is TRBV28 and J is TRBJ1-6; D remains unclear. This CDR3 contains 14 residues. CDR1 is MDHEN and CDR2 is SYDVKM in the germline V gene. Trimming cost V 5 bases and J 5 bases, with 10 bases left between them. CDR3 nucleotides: TGTGCCAGCAGTCAAAGGCAGGATAATTCACCCCTCCACTTT. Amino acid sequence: CASSQRQDNSPLHF.

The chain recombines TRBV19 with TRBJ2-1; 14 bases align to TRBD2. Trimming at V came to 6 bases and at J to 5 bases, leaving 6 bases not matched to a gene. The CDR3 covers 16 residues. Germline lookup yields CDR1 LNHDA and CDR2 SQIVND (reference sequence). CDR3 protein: CASSGTSGRGNNEQFF. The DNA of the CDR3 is TGTGCCAGTAGCGGGACTAGCGGGAGAGGGAACAATGAGCAGTTCTTC.

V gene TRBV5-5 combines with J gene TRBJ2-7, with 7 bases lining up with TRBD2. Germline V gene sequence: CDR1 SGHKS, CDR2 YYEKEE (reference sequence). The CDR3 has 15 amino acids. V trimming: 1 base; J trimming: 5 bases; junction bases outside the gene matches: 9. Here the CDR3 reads CASSLQYGAGDEQYF. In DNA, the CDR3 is TGTGCCAGCAGCTTGCAGTACGGGGCGGGGGACGAGCAGTACTTC.